Included here is one T cell receptor beta chain sequence, with context. Its antigen is currently unknown. CD8 cells regarded as naive lacked CD45RO, were positively chosen for CCR7, and omitted terminally differentiated effector memory CD45RA+ cells. The deep-level immunoSEQ assay was used. This table comes from immunoSEQ multiplex PCR, and its TCRdb copy is limited to in-frame clones, with some not included. Of a few million clones detected, 93% appear once; the ten largest clones hold around 1.7%. V was pared by 5 bases and J by 1 base, with 14 bases of the junction left unmatched. This CDR3 has 18 amino acids. Germline V gene data show CDR1 as LNHDA and CDR2 as SQIVND (reference sequence). This entry comes from a study of shared clonotypes between healthy human individuals. The overall study: Plates per donor: three CD4 naive, three CD4 memory, two CD8 naive, one CD8 memory.

The study, taken as a whole, reports: The four-donor shared clonotypes exceeded non-shared clonotypes in generation probability, with non-shared ones scoring lower.

This rearrangement joins TRBV19 to TRBJ1-1; TRBD1 matches 9 bases. The receptor comes from a man in his late teens or twenties in good health. Some clones in this sample may be carry-over from other donors' samples. The specimen sequenced was naive CD8+ T cells from PBMCs. For the CDR3, the DNA is TGTGCCAGTAGTCCTGGGACAGGGAAAGAGTCCGGGAACACTGAAGCTTTCTTT. This sequence encodes CASSPGTGKESGNTEAFF.